This entry describes one T cell receptor beta chain. Antigen specificity is unknown. J was trimmed by 6 bases and V by 6 bases; bases with no gene match: 5. The length of the CDR3 is 13 residues. The V gene's germline CDR1 is MNHEY and CDR2 SVGAGI. Through a sample-barcoded 5' primer and a J-beta primer mix, a second PCR was run for roughly 7 to 11 cycles. Every cDNA molecule bore a tag from a template-switch adaptor containing 12 random nucleotides. TCRdb used MiXCR to reprocess the 5' RACE reads, holding one entry per CDR3 protein. Of roughly 1,500,000 distinct CDR3 sequences listed, about 40% were seen once; the top ten hold 7% to 9.5%. The data were taken from a study of blood T cells in healthy people across ages. Overall study findings and caveats: It was not possible, with unsorted PBMCs, to conclusively compare naive and antigen-experienced cells. Naive CD4+ cells and diversity were both higher in long-lived donors than in aged donors. In older individuals, TCR beta diversity per million T cells was lower, falling roughly linearly with age.

This sequence was found in a young woman in good health. The sequenced material came from blood. The V call is TRBV6-5, the J call TRBJ1-2; 9 bases agree with TRBD1. In DNA, the CDR3 is TGTGCCAGCAGGATGGGACAGGGAAATGGCTACACCTTC. Translating gives CASRMGQGNGYTF.